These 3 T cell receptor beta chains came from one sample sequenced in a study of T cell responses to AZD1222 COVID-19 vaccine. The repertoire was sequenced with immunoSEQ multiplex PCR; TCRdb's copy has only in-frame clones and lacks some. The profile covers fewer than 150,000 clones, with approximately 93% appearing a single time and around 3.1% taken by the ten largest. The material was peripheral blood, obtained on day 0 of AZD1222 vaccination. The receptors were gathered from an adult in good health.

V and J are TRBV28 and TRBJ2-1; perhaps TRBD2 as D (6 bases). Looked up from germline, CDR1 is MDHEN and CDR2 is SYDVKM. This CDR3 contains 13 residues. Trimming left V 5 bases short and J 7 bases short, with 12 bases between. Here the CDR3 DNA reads TGTGCCAGCAGTCCCGGCGGGGAGAATGAGCAGTTCTTC. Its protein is CASSPGGENEQFF.

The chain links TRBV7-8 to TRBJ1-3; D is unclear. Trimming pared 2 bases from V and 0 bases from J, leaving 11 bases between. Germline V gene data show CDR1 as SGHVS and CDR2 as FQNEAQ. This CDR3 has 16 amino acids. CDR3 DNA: TGTGCCAGCAGCTTATTTCTTGGGGACTCTGGAAACACCATATATTTT. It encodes CASSLFLGDSGNTIYF.

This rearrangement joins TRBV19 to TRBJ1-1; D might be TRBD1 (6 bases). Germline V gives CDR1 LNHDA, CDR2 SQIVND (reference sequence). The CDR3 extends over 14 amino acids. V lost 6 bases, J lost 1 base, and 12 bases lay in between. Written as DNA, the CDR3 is TGTGCCAGTAGGCTCGGGACACAGAACACTGAAGCTTTCTTT. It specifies CASRLGTQNTEAFF. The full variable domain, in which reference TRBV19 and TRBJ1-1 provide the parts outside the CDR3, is DGGITQSPKYLFRKEGQNVTLSCEQNLNHDAMYWYRQDPGQGLRLIYYSQIVNDFQKGDIAEGYSVSREKKESFPLTVTSAQKNPTAFYLCASRLGTQNTEAFFGQGTRLTVV.